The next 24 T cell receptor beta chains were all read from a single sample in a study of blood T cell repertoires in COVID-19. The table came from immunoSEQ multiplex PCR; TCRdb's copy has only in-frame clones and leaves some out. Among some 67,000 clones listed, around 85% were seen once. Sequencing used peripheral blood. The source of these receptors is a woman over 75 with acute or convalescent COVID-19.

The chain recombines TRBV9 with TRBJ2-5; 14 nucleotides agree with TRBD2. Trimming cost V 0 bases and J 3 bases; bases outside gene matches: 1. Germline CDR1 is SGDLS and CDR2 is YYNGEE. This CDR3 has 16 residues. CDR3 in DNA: TGTGCCAGCAGCGTAGAGGGACTAGCGGGGGAAGAGACCCAGTACTTC. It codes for CASSVEGLAGEETQYF.

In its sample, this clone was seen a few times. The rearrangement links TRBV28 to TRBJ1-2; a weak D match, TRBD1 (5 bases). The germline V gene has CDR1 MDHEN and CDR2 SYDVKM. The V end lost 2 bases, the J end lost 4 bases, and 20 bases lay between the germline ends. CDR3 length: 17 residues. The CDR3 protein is CASSLGGTSFLIYGYTF. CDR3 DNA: TGTGCCAGCAGTTTAGGAGGGACTAGCTTCCTCATCTATGGCTACACCTTC.

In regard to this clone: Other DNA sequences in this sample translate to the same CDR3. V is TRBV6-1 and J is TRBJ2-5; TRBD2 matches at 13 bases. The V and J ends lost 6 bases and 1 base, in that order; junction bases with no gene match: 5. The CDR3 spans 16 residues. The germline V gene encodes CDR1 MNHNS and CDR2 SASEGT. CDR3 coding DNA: TGTGCCAGCAGCGAACTAGCGGGGGGGCCCCAAGAGACCCAGTACTTC. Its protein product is CASSELAGGPQETQYF.

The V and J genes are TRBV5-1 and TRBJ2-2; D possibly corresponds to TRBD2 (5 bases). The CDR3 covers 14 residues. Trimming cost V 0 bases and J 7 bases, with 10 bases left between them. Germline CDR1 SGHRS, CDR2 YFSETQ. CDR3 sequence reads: CASSLGASSGELFF. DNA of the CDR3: TGCGCCAGCAGCTTGGGGGCTAGCAGCGGGGAGCTGTTTTTT.

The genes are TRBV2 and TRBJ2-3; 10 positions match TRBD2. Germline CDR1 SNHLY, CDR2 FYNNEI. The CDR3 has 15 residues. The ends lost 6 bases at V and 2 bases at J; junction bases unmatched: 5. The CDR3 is CASSAGLADTDTQYF. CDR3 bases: TGTGCCAGCAGCGCCGGACTAGCGGACACAGATACGCAGTATTTT.

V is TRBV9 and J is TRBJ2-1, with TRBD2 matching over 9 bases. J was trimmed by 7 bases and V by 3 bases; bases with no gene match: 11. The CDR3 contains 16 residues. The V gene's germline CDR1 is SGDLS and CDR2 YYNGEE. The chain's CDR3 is CASSAGLGTSLNEQFF. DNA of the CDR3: TGTGCCAGCAGCGCTGGTCTCGGGACTAGCCTGAATGAGCAGTTCTTC.

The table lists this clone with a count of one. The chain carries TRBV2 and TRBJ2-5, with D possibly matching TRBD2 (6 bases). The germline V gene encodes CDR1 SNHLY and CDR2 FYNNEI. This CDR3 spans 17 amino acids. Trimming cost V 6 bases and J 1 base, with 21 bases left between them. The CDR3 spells CASRAYAGSSFQETQYF. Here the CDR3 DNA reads TGTGCCAGCAGAGCTTATGCGGGATCTAGCTTCCAAGAGACCCAGTACTTC. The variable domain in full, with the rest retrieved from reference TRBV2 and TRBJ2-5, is EPEVTQTPSHQVTQMGQEVILRCVPISNHLYFYWYRQILGQKVEFLVSFYNNEISEKSEIFDDQFSVERPDGSNFTLKIRSTKLEDSAMYFCASRAYAGSSFQETQYFGPGTRLLVL.

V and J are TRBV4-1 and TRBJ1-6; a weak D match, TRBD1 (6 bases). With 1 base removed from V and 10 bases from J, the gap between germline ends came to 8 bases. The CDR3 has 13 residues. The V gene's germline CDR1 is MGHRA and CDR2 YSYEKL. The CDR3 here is CASSQARGSPLHF. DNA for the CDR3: TGCGCCAGCAGCCAAGCTAGGGGGTCACCCCTCCACTTT.

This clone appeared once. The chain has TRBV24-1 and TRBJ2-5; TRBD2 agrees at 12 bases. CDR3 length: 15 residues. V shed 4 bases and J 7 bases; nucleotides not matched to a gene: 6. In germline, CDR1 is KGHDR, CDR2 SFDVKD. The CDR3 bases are TGTGCCACCAGTGACCCGGGACTAGCGGGCGGGACCCAGTACTTC. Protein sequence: CATSDPGLAGGTQYF.

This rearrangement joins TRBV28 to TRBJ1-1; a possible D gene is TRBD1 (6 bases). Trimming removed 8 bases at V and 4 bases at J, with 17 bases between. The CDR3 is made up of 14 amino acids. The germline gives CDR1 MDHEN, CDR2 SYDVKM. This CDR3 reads CASLRRRGITEAFF. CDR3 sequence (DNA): TGTGCCAGCCTGAGAAGAAGGGGGATCACTGAAGCTTTCTTT.

Here the CDR3 DNA reads TGTGCCAGCAGCCATATTGGTAGCGGGGGAGACAATGAGCAGTTCTTC. Encoded protein: CASSHIGSGGDNEQFF. This chain links TRBV7-3 with TRBJ2-1; the match to TRBD2 covers 9 bases. Per germline, CDR1 SGHTA and CDR2 FQGTGA. This CDR3 spans 16 amino acids. J gave up 5 bases and V 5 bases, and 10 bases lay outside the gene matches.

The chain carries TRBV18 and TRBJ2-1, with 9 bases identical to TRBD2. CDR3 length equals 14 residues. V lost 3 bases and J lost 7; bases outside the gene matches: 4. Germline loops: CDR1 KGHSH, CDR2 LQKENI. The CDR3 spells CASSPREGVNEQFF. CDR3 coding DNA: TGTGCCAGCTCACCGCGGGAGGGGGTTAATGAGCAGTTCTTC.

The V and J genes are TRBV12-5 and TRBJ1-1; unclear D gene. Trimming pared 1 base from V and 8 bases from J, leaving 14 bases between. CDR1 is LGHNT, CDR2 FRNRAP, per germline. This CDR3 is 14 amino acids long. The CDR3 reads CASGLAAAAAEAFF. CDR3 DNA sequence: TGTGCTAGTGGTTTGGCCGCTGCGGCTGCCGAAGCTTTCTTT.

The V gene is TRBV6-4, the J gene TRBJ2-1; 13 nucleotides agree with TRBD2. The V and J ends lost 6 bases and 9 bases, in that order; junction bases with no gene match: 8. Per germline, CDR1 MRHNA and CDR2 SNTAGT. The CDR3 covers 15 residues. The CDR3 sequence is CASRALAGGPGEQFF. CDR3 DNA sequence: TGTGCCAGCAGGGCACTAGCGGGAGGGCCGGGTGAGCAGTTCTTC.

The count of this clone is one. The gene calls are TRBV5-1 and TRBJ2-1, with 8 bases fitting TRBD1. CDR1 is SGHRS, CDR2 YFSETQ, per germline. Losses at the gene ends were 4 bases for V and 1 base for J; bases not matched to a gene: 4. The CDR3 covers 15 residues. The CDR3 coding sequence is TGCGCCAGCAGCCCGACAGGGGATTCCTACAATGAGCAGTTCTTC. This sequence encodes CASSPTGDSYNEQFF.

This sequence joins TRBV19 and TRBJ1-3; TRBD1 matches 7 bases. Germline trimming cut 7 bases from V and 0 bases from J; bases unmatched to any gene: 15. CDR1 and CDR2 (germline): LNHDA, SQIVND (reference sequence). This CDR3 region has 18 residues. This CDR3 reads CASTEKTTGASSGNTIYF. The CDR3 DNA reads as TGTGCCAGTACCGAGAAAACCACAGGGGCCAGCTCTGGAAACACCATATATTTT.

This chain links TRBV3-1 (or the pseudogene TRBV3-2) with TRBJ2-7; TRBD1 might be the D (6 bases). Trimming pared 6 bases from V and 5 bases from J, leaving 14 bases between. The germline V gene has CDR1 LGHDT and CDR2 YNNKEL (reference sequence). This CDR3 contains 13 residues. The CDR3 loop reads CASSMAGADEQYF. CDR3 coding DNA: TGTGCCAGCAGTATGGCAGGGGCTGACGAGCAGTACTTC.

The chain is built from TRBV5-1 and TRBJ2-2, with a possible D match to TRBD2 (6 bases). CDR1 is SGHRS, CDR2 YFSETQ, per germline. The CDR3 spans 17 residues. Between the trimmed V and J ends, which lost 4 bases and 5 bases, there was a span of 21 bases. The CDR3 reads CASSTRGLSGPTGELFF. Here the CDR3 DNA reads TGCGCCAGCAGCACCCGGGGACTTAGCGGCCCGACCGGGGAGCTGTTTTTT.

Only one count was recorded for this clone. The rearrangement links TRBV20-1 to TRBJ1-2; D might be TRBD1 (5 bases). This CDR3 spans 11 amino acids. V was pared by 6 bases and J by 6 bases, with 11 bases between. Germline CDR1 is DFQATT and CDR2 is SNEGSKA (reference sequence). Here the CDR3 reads CSAPLGDGYTF. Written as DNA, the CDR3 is TGCAGTGCCCCCCTAGGGGATGGCTACACCTTC.

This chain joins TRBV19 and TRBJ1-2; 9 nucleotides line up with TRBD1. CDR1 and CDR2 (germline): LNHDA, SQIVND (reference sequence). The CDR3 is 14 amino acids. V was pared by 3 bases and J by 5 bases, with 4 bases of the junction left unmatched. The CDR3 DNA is TGTGCCAGTAGTATTAACAGGGGGCTGTATGGCTACACCTTC. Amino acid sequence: CASSINRGLYGYTF.

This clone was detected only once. The DNA for the CDR3 is TGTGCCAGCAGCTTAGATCGGGGGAACTATGGCTACACCTTC. It yields the protein CASSLDRGNYGYTF. The chain recombines TRBV7-2 with TRBJ1-2, with a tentative D call TRBD1 (5 bases). CDR1 and CDR2 from the germline V gene are SGHTA and FQGNSA. The V gene lost 1 base and the J gene lost 2 bases, with 8 bases spanning the gap. The CDR3 is made up of 14 amino acids.

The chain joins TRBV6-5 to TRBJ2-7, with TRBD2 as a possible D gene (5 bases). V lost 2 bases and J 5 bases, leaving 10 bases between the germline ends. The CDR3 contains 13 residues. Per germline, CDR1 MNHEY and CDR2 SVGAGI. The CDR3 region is CASSYGGRDEQYF. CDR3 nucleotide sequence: TGTGCCAGCAGTTACGGCGGGCGCGACGAGCAGTACTTC.

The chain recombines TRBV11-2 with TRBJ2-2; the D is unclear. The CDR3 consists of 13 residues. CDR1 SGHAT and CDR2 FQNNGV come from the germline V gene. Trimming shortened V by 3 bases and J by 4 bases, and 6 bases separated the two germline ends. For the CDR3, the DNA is TGTGCCAGCAGCTTTCTTCTCACCGGGGAGCTGTTTTTT. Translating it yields CASSFLLTGELFF.

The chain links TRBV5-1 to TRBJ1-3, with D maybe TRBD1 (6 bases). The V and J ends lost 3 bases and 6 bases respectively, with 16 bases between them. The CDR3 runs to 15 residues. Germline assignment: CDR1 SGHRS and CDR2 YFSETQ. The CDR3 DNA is TGCGCCAGCAGCTCCGCAGGGGACGGATTAAACACCATATATTTT. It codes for CASSSAGDGLNTIYF.